One and the same sample provided the 23 T cell receptor beta chains below, sequenced in a study of neurological immune-mediated disorders. TCRdb reprocessed the 5' RACE reads via MiXCR and lists one record per CDR3 protein. The sample has approximately 20,000 distinct CDR3 sequences; 7.5% are singletons. The source material was CD8+ T cells from blood. Receptors originate from a woman younger than 45 with HTLV-1-associated myelopathy (HAM/TSP).

This clonotype came up many times. The rearrangement uses TRBV27 and TRBJ2-1; TRBD2 aligns across 10 bases. The CDR3 has 14 residues. Trimming at V came to 6 bases and at J to 9 bases, leaving 8 bases not matched to a gene. Germline CDR1 reads MNHEY; CDR2 reads SMNVEV (reference sequence). The CDR3 sequence is CASRDSGGAIEQFF. The CDR3 nucleotides are TGTGCCAGCAGAGACAGCGGGGGGGCCATTGAGCAGTTCTTC.

Ten or more counts support this clonotype. This chain joins TRBV5-1 and TRBJ2-7; TRBD1 matches at 7 bases. Germline V gene lookup returns CDR1 SGHRS and CDR2 YFSETQ. The CDR3 contains 16 residues. The V gene end was trimmed by 4 bases and the J gene end by 0 bases; junction bases not matched to a gene: 10. This CDR3 reads CASSLEIWDSSYEQYF. The CDR3 DNA follows: TGCGCCAGCAGCCTAGAAATCTGGGACAGCTCCTACGAGCAGTACTTC.

This clonotype showed up many times. The CDR3 protein is CASSIDRNEQYF. Written as DNA, the CDR3 is TGTGCCAGTAGTATAGATCGTAACGAGCAGTACTTC. V gene TRBV19 combines with J gene TRBJ2-7, with D unresolved. V shed 0 bases and J shed 5 bases, with 5 bases lying between them. Germline V gene lookup returns CDR1 LNHDA and CDR2 SQIVND (reference sequence). The length of the CDR3 is 12 residues.

In this sample, this clonotype turned up many times. The chain is built from TRBV6-2 or TRBV6-3 and TRBJ1-1; D is unresolved. V was trimmed by 5 bases and J by 1 base, leaving 11 bases between them. Looked up from germline, CDR1 is MNHEY and CDR2 is SVGEGT. The CDR3 is 14 residues long. CDR3 region: CASSKNQENTEAFF. CDR3 in DNA: TGTGCCAGCAGTAAAAACCAGGAGAACACTGAAGCTTTCTTT.

At least ten counts were recorded for this clonotype. The chain links TRBV20-1 to TRBJ2-1; 8 positions match TRBD1. V trimming: 3 bases; J trimming: 3 bases; junction bases outside the gene matches: 4. Germline values: CDR1 DFQATT, CDR2 SNEGSKA (reference sequence). This CDR3 is built from 14 residues. The chain's CDR3 is CSASIGQGYNEQFF. The CDR3 nucleotides read TGCAGTGCTAGTATAGGACAGGGCTACAATGAGCAGTTCTTC.

This clonotype came up many times. The rearrangement joins TRBV5-1 to TRBJ2-1; possibly TRBD1 for D (5 bases). The CDR3 spans 14 residues. V was trimmed by 3 bases and J by 5 bases, leaving 12 bases between them. Germline CDR1 is SGHRS and CDR2 is YFSETQ. CDR3 sequence reads: CASSWKDSHNEQFF. The DNA of the CDR3 is TGCGCCAGCAGCTGGAAAGACAGTCACAATGAGCAGTTCTTC.

This clonotype came up many times. This chain connects TRBV5-6 to TRBJ1-1; D is undetermined. Per the germline V gene, CDR1 is SGHDT and CDR2 is YYEEEE. The V and J ends lost 0 bases and 1 base respectively, with 7 bases between them. The CDR3 totals 14 residues. The CDR3 loop is CASSLGRENTEAFF. The CDR3 nucleotides are TGTGCCAGCAGCTTGGGACGGGAGAACACTGAAGCTTTCTTT.

This clonotype came up many times. The V call is TRBV3-1, the J call TRBJ2-3; unclear D gene. The CDR3 covers 14 residues. From germline, CDR1 is LGHDT and CDR2 YNNKEL (reference sequence). V lost 10 bases and J lost 2, with 16 bases in between. In DNA, the CDR3 is TGTGCCACCGATTCCGGGCGATACACAGATACGCAGTATTTT. Translating gives CATDSGRYTDTQYF.

This clonotype has at least ten counts. The rearrangement joins TRBV29-1 to TRBJ1-2; 8 positions agree with TRBD1. Germline V gene lookup returns CDR1 SQVTM and CDR2 ANQGSEA. CDR3 length: 14 amino acids. The trim removed 2 bases at V and 3 bases at J, leaving 5 bases unmatched. DNA for the CDR3: TGCAGCGTTGAACTGGACAGGGTTGACTATGGCTACACCTTC. Protein sequence: CSVELDRVDYGYTF.

This clonotype was counted many times. The V and J genes are TRBV7-9 and TRBJ1-2; D call uncertain. The CDR3 loop spans 12 amino acids. Germline loops: CDR1 SEHNR, CDR2 FQNEAQ (reference sequence). V lost 2 bases to trimming and J lost 5 bases, with 6 bases between them. The CDR3: CASSLRGYGYTF. The CDR3 DNA sequence: TGTGCCAGCAGCTTACGAGGATATGGCTACACCTTC.

The V gene is TRBV7-6, the J gene TRBJ2-3, with TRBD1 identical over 8 bases. This CDR3 spans 14 amino acids. Losses at the gene ends were 6 bases for V and 4 bases for J; bases not matched to a gene: 6. Germline CDR1 is SGHVS and CDR2 is FNYEAQ. As DNA, the CDR3 is TGTGCCAGCAGTTTGGACAGGGTCGCAGATACGCAGTATTTT. Its protein product is CASSLDRVADTQYF.

The table lists this clonotype with many counts. J is TRBJ1-2 and V is TRBV12-3 or TRBV12-4; 8 positions agree with TRBD1. This CDR3 comprises 16 residues. Losses at the gene ends were 5 bases for V and 3 bases for J; bases not matched to a gene: 11. CDR3 in DNA: TGTGCCAGCAGTCCAAGCTCCAGGGGGCTGGACTATGGCTACACCTTC. Its protein product is CASSPSSRGLDYGYTF.

This clonotype was detected ten times or more. This chain links TRBV6-2 or TRBV6-3 with TRBJ2-3; a weak D match, TRBD2 (5 bases). Between the trimmed V and J ends, which lost 2 bases and 0 bases, there was a span of 12 bases. This CDR3 is 16 amino acids long. Per germline, CDR1 MNHEY and CDR2 SVGEGT. CDR3 loop: CASSYVPAESTDTQYF. The CDR3 bases are TGTGCCAGCAGTTACGTCCCAGCGGAGAGCACAGATACGCAGTATTTT.

This clonotype was picked up many times. The chain employs TRBV5-1 and TRBJ2-2; a possible D gene is TRBD1 (6 bases). The germline V and J ends were trimmed by 2 bases and 2 bases, with 10 bases remaining between them. The CDR3 totals 15 residues. CDR1 is SGHRS, CDR2 YFSETQ, per germline. The CDR3 nucleotides are TGCGCCAGCAGCTTAGGACAGATTAACACCGGGGAGCTGTTTTTT. Protein sequence: CASSLGQINTGELFF.

By its share, this clonotype is medium-sized. This chain links TRBV20-1 with TRBJ2-7; possibly TRBD1 for D (6 bases). Germline V gives CDR1 DFQATT, CDR2 SNEGSKA (reference sequence). V gave up 5 bases and J gave up 2 bases, with 16 bases separating them. The CDR3 runs 14 residues. The CDR3 here is CSARLLQGTYEQYF. CDR3 nucleotides: TGCAGTGCTCGACTATTACAGGGAACCTACGAGCAGTACTTC.

The rearrangement links TRBV12-3 or TRBV12-4 to TRBJ1-5; D uncertain. The CDR3 is 14 residues long. Trimming left V 3 bases short and J 3 bases short, with 9 bases between. CDR3 residues: CASSLTDNNQPQHF. Here the CDR3 DNA reads TGTGCCAGCAGTTTGACCGACAACAATCAGCCCCAGCATTTT.

This clonotype was counted many times. The chain uses TRBV25-1 and TRBJ1-1; D ambiguous. Germline CDR1 and CDR2: MGHDK and SYGVNS. This CDR3 is 13 amino acids long. The V end was cut by 1 base, the J end by 2 bases, with 5 bases between. As DNA, the CDR3 is TGTGCCAGCAGTGAATTGGTCAACACTGAAGCTTTCTTT. It translates to CASSELVNTEAFF. Combining the CDR3 with reference TRBV25-1 and TRBJ1-1 gives the whole variable domain EADIYQTPRYLVIGTGKKITLECSQTMGHDKMYWYQQDPGMELHLIHYSYGVNSTEKGDLSSESTVSRIRTEHFPLTLESARPSHTSQYLCASSELVNTEAFFGQGTRLTVV.

This clonotype was counted ten times or more. This sequence joins TRBV7-2 and TRBJ2-5; D perhaps matches TRBD1 (5 bases). The CDR3 has 15 amino acids. V was clipped by 2 bases and J by 1 base, with 11 bases between them. CDR1 and CDR2 from the germline V gene are SGHTA and FQGNSA. CDR3 in DNA: TGTGCCAGCAGCTTAACGCACAGGTTCCAAGAGACCCAGTACTTC. Translated, it gives CASSLTHRFQETQYF.

This clonotype was seen repeatedly, ten times or more. The chain is built from TRBV11-2 and TRBJ2-7; 8 nucleotides agree with TRBD1. The length of the CDR3 is 14 residues. The trim removed 5 bases at V and 4 bases at J, leaving 7 bases unmatched. The germline V gene encodes CDR1 SGHAT and CDR2 FQNNGV. The DNA for the CDR3 is TGTGCCAGCAGCGACAGGGGCCCGACGTACGAGCAGTACTTC. Its protein product is CASSDRGPTYEQYF.

This clonotype was seen many times. The chain has TRBV20-1 and TRBJ1-6; TRBD1 is a possible D gene (6 bases). The CDR3 is 13 residues long. With 5 bases removed from V and 8 bases from J, the gap between germline ends came to 13 bases. Germline lookup yields CDR1 DFQATT and CDR2 SNEGSKA (reference sequence). Written as DNA, the CDR3 is TGCAGTGCTCTACGACAGGCGGATTCACCCCTCCACTTT. Translated: CSALRQADSPLHF.

Many counts were recorded for this clonotype. The V and J genes are TRBV4-2 and TRBJ2-4; no firm D call. The CDR3 is 17 amino acids. V was shortened by 0 bases and J by 0 bases, with 12 bases between the two germline ends. Germline V gives CDR1 LGHNA, CDR2 YNFKEQ. This chain's CDR3 is CASSQDRTVLAKNIQYF. The CDR3, as DNA: TGTGCCAGCAGCCAAGACCGAACGGTACTAGCCAAAAACATTCAGTACTTC.

Ten or more counts support this clonotype. The chain employs TRBV12-3 or TRBV12-4 and TRBJ2-7, with D perhaps matching TRBD1 or TRBD2 (5 bases each). This CDR3 is 17 amino acids long. The V end was cut by 1 base, the J end by 5 bases, with 21 bases between. The CDR3 loop is CASSLEDGDEGIDEQYF. CDR3 sequence (DNA): TGTGCCAGCAGTTTAGAGGATGGGGACGAGGGAATTGACGAGCAGTACTTC.

This clonotype was seen ten or more times. The gene calls are TRBV6-5 and TRBJ1-2, with 9 positions matching TRBD1. CDR1 and CDR2 from the germline V gene are MNHEY and SVGAGI. V gave up 2 bases and J gave up 6 bases; unmatched junction bases: 7. There are 15 residues in the CDR3. The CDR3 bases are TGTGCCAGCAGTTACGTGCACAGGGGGCCTGATGGCTACACCTTC. Residues: CASSYVHRGPDGYTF.